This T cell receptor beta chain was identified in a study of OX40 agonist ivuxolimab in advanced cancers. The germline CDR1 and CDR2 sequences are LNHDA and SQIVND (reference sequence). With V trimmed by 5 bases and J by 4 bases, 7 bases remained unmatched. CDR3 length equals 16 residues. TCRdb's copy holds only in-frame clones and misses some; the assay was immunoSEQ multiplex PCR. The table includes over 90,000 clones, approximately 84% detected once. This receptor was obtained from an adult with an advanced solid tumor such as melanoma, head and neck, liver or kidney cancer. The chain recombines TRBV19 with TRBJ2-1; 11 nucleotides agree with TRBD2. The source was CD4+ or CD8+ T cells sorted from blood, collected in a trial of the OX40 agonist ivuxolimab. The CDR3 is CASSLAGGPPYNEQFF. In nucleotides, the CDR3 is TGTGCCAGTAGTTTAGCGGGAGGGCCCCCTTACAATGAGCAGTTCTTC.